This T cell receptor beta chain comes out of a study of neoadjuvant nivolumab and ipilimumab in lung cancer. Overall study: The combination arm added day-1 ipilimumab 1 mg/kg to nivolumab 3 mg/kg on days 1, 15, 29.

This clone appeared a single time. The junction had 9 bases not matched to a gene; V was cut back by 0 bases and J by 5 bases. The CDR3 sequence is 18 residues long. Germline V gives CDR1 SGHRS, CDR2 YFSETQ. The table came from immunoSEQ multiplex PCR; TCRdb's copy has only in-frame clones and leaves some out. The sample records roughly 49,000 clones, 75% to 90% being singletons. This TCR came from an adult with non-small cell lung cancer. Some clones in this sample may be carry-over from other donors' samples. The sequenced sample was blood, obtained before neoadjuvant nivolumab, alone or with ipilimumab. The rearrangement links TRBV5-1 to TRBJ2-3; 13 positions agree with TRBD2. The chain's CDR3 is CASSLEPPLAGGGDTQYF. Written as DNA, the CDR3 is TGCGCCAGCAGCTTGGAGCCCCCACTAGCGGGAGGGGGAGATACGCAGTATTTT.